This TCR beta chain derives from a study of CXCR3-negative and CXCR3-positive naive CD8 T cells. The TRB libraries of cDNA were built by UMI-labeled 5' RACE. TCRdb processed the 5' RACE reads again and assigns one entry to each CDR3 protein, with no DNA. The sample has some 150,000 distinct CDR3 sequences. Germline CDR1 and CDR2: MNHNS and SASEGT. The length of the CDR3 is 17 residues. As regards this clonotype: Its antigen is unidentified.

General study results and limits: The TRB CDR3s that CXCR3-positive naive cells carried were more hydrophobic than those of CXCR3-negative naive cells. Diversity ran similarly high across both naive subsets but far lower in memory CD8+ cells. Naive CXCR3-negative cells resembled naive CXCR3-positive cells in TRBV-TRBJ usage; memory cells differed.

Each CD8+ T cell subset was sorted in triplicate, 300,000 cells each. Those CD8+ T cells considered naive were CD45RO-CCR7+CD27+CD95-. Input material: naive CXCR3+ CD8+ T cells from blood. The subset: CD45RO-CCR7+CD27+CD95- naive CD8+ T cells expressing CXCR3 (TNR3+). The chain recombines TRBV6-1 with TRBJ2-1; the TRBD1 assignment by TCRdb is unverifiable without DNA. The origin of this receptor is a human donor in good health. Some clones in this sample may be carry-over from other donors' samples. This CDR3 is CANSEALGQGWRNEQFF.